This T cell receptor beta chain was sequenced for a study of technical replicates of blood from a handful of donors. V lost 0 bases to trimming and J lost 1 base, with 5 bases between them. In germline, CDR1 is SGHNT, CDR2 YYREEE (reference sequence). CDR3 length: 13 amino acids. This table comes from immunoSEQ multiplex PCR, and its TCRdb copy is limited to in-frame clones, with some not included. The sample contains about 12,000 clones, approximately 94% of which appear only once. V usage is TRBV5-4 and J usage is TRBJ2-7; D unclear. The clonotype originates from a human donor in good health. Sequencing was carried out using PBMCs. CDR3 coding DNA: TGTGCCAGCAGCTTGGCAAATTCCTACGAGCAGTACTTC. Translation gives CASSLANSYEQYF.